A selection of T cell receptor beta chains follows, all from one sample in a study of early T cells in non-severe SARS-CoV-2 infection. A single record per CDR3 protein comes from TCRdb applying MiXCR to the 5' RACE reads. The sample gives 35,000 or so distinct CDR3 sequences, 5% to 6% of which show up once; roughly 13% is in the top ten. Material: whole blood. The receptors here all came from an adult who was a healthcare worker with PCR-confirmed SARS-CoV-2 infection or an uninfected control (not recorded which). Each CDR3 is given with its conserved first and last residue. D genes are given only for firm matches. Not all rows give a size; the values are once, few, many and, for expanded clones, a class.

d_call | clone_size | j_call | v_call | cdr3_aa | cdr3_nt
TRBD2 | many | TRBJ2-1 | TRBV20-1 | CSARRLSGASYNEQFF | TGCAGTGCCCGACGACTTAGCGGGGCCTCCTACAATGAGCAGTTCTTC
. | . | TRBJ1-6 | TRBV5-3 | CARSFLADRYNSPLHF | TGTGCCAGAAGCTTCTTAGCGGACAGATATAATTCACCCCTCCACTTT
TRBD1 | . | TRBJ2-3 | TRBV6-5 | CASSPTFITGVVTDTQYF | TGTGCCAGCAGTCCGACCTTTATTACAGGGGTCGTTACAGATACGCAGTATTTT
TRBD1 | many | TRBJ1-1 | TRBV7-3 | CASSLTGGDTEAFF | TGTGCCAGCAGCTTGACAGGGGGGGACACTGAAGCTTTCTTT
. | few | TRBJ1-6 | TRBV27 | CASTPRGELNSPLHF | TGTGCCAGCACCCCGAGGGGGGAACTCAATTCACCCCTCCACTTT
TRBD1 | few | TRBJ2-7 | TRBV2 | CASSPQGAAGEQYF | TGTGCCAGCAGTCCCCAGGGGGCGGCAGGCGAGCAGTACTTC
. | few | TRBJ1-6 | TRBV20-1 | CSARDGAFYNSPLHF | TGCAGTGCTAGAGATGGAGCCTTCTATAATTCACCCCTCCACTTT
. | . | TRBJ2-5 | TRBV7-9 | CASSFGATETQYF | TGTGCCAGCAGCTTCGGGGCCACAGAGACCCAGTACTTC
TRBD1 | many | TRBJ2-2 | TRBV5-5 | CASRGQPNTGELFF | TGTGCCAGCCGGGGACAGCCTAACACCGGGGAGCTGTTTTTT
. | many | TRBJ2-1 | TRBV21-1 | CASSQEGSNEQFF | TGTGCCAGCAGCCAAGAGGGTTCGAATGAGCAGTTCTTC
TRBD1 | . | TRBJ2-3 | TRBV20-1 | CSAMAGTGTDTQYF | TGCAGTGCTATGGCCGGGACAGGCACAGATACGCAGTATTTT
TRBD2 | many | TRBJ2-2 | TRBV2 | CASSERGGANTGELFF | TGTGCCAGCAGTGAACGCGGGGGGGCAAACACCGGGGAGCTGTTTTTT
. | many | TRBJ2-1 | TRBV11-1 | CASSLVGAADEQFF | TGTGCCAGCAGCTTAGTGGGAGCGGCGGATGAGCAGTTCTTC
. | few | TRBJ2-7 | TRBV7-2 | CASSLGRDLEQYF | TGTGCCAGCAGCTTAGGACGGGACCTGGAGCAGTACTTC
. | few | TRBJ2-5 | TRBV5-1 | CASSLGGRAETQYF | TGCGCCAGCAGCTTGGGAGGCAGGGCAGAGACCCAGTACTTC
. | few | TRBJ2-2 | TRBV6-4 | CASSDSYTGELFF | TGTGCCAGCAGTGACTCCTACACCGGGGAGCTGTTTTTT
. | many | TRBJ2-7 | TRBV6-1 | CASSEGRMSYEQYF | TGTGCCAGCAGTGAGGGACGGATGTCCTACGAGCAGTACTTC
. | many | TRBJ2-3 | TRBV6-4 | CASSDSQHADTQYF | TGTGCCAGCAGTGACTCTCAACATGCAGATACGCAGTATTTT
TRBD2 | . | TRBJ2-1 | TRBV30 | CAWSGTSGGRGEQFF | TGTGCCTGGAGTGGGACTAGCGGGGGCAGGGGTGAGCAGTTCTTC
. | . | TRBJ2-1 | TRBV7-2 | CASSQRFDTTVNEQFF | TGTGCCAGCAGCCAGCGTTTTGACACGACCGTCAATGAGCAGTTCTTC
. | many | TRBJ2-1 | TRBV29-1 | CSVAPQGADEQFF | TGCAGCGTGGCGCCCCAGGGTGCGGATGAGCAGTTCTTC
. | many | TRBJ2-6 | TRBV18 | CASSPPQTGANVLIF | TGTGCCAGCTCACCACCGCAGACTGGGGCCAACGTCCTGATTTTC
TRBD2 | . | TRBJ2-1 | TRBV6-6 | CASTAGLAGADPPQEQFF | TGTGCCAGCACCGCGGGACTAGCGGGGGCAGATCCCCCCCAGGAGCAGTTCTTC
TRBD1 | many | TRBJ2-7 | TRBV20-1 | CSASYRGYEQYF | TGCAGTGCTAGTTACAGGGGGTACGAGCAGTACTTC
. | many | TRBJ2-1 | TRBV19 | CASSISLHLGGSSYNEQFF | TGTGCCAGTAGTATATCACTCCACTTGGGGGGAAGCTCCTACAATGAGCAGTTCTTC
. | . | TRBJ2-3 | TRBV19 | CASSSGHLTDTQYF | .
. | many | TRBJ2-7 | TRBV29-1 | CSASDRGGYEQYF | TGCAGCGCAAGTGACAGGGGAGGGTACGAGCAGTACTTC
. | . | TRBJ2-1 | TRBV5-1 | CASRPQQGNNEQFF | TGCGCCAGCAGACCGCAACAGGGTAACAATGAGCAGTTCTTC
. | many | TRBJ1-1 | TRBV5-4 | CASSREGIVGTEAFF | TGTGCCAGCAGCCGCGAGGGAATCGTCGGCACTGAAGCTTTCTTT
. | few | TRBJ1-2 | TRBV19 | CASSEQGYGYTF | TGTGCCAGTAGTGAACAGGGTTATGGCTACACCTTC
. | . | TRBJ2-1 | TRBV3-1 | CASSQNEAGASSRFF | TGTGCCAGCAGCCAAAACGAGGCGGGGGCCTCCTCACGGTTCTTC
. | . | TRBJ2-7 | TRBV7-2 | CASSLWGLANEQYF | TGTGCCAGCAGCTTATGGGGGCTGGCGAACGAGCAGTACTTC
. | many | TRBJ2-3 | TRBV20-1 | CSAFRTANTDTQYF | TGCAGTGCTTTTAGGACAGCAAACACAGATACGCAGTATTTT
. | many | TRBJ1-2 | TRBV6-1 | CASSETLGPGNYGYTF | TGTGCCAGCAGTGAAACCTTAGGCCCGGGGAACTATGGCTACACCTTC
TRBD1 | many | TRBJ2-2 | TRBV6-1 | CASSAPDRGVTGELFF | TGTGCCAGCAGTGCCCCGGACAGGGGTGTTACCGGGGAGCTGTTTTTT
. | . | TRBJ2-1 | TRBV2 | CASSLKNEQFF | TGTGCCAGCAGTTTGAAAAATGAGCAGTTCTTC
. | . | TRBJ1-1 | TRBV7-9 | CASSLASGIRTEAFF | TGTGCCAGCAGCTTAGCCTCAGGGATTAGGACTGAAGCTTTCTTT
. | . | TRBJ1-2 | TRBV29-1 | CSVGPGGFLYGYTF | TGCAGCGTTGGACCGGGGGGTTTCCTCTATGGCTACACCTTC
. | . | TRBJ2-7 | TRBV12-3/TRBV12-4 | CASSNQGPYSYEQYF | TGTGCCAGCAGCAACCAGGGCCCTTACTCCTACGAGCAGTACTTC
. | many | TRBJ1-1 | TRBV30 | CAWSVSTNTEAFF | TGTGCCTGGAGTGTAAGTACGAACACTGAAGCTTTCTTT
TRBD1 | few | TRBJ1-2 | TRBV6-1 | CASSETGEFGYTF | TGTGCCAGCAGCGAGACAGGGGAATTTGGCTACACCTTC
TRBD1 | many | TRBJ2-3 | TRBV12-3/TRBV12-4 | CASKGRGLTDTQYF | TGTGCCAGCAAAGGCAGGGGGCTTACAGATACGCAGTATTTT
. | many | TRBJ2-7 | TRBV3-1 | CASSQDSRVGYEQYF | TGTGCCAGCAGCCAAGATAGCCGAGTGGGATACGAGCAGTACTTC
. | many | TRBJ2-5 | TRBV7-6 | CASSPLEKTQYF | TGTGCCAGCAGCCCCCTGGAAAAGACCCAGTACTTC
TRBD2 | . | TRBJ2-1 | TRBV5-1 | CASSPLAGVDNEQFF | TGCGCCAGCAGCCCACTAGCGGGGGTAGACAATGAGCAGTTCTTC
. | few | TRBJ1-1 | TRBV20-1 | CSAPTLQGVTEAFF | TGCAGTGCCCCCACTCTACAGGGAGTCACTGAAGCTTTCTTT
. | few | TRBJ2-6 | TRBV11-2 | CASSYDSSGANVLTF | TGTGCCAGCAGCTACGACAGCTCTGGGGCCAACGTCCTGACTTTC
. | few | TRBJ2-2 | TRBV5-6 | CASSPQGTGELFF | TGTGCCAGCAGCCCACAGGGAACCGGGGAGCTGTTTTTT
TRBD2 | many | TRBJ2-3 | TRBV7-6 | CASSPRGGAGTDTQYF | TGTGCCAGCAGCCCGCGCGGGGGGGCCGGCACAGATACGCAGTATTTT
TRBD1 | . | TRBJ2-1 | TRBV12-3/TRBV12-4 | CASSHRGNEQFF | TGTGCCAGCAGTCACAGGGGCAATGAGCAGTTCTTC
. | many | TRBJ1-4 | TRBV20-1 | CSARSGGSRGEKLFF | TGCAGTGCTAGATCCGGGGGATCCCGCGGTGAAAAACTGTTTTTT
. | few | TRBJ1-1 | TRBV28 | CASNQLNTEAFF | TGTGCCAGCAACCAACTGAACACTGAAGCTTTCTTT
. | . | TRBJ2-3 | TRBV20-1 | CSAGPLIGEAQYF | TGCAGTGCTGGCCCGTTGATTGGGGAAGCGCAGTATTTT
TRBD1 | few | TRBJ2-5 | TRBV6-1 | CASSDVSGQGQETQYF | TGTGCCAGCAGTGATGTGAGCGGACAGGGCCAAGAGACCCAGTACTTC